This T cell receptor beta chain derives from a study of blood T cell repertoires in COVID-19. Sequencing used immunoSEQ multiplex PCR; TCRdb keeps in-frame clones, though not all of them. The repertoire includes about 310,000 clones, about nine tenths of them detected once, and roughly 5.2% sits in the top ten. The clonotype was recovered from a man aged 55 to 70 who had recovered from COVID-19. Sequencing used PBMCs or T cells enriched from blood (not recorded which).

CDR3 sequence: CASSDSGEGTDTQYF. CDR3 bases: TGCGCCAGCAGTGATTCGGGAGAGGGCACAGATACGCAGTATTTT. This chain uses TRBV10-1 with TRBJ2-3; D is perhaps TRBD2 (6 bases). V lost 3 bases and J lost 1, with 11 bases in between. The length of the CDR3 is 15 residues. Germline-derived CDR1 and CDR2 are WNHNN and SYGVQD (reference sequence).